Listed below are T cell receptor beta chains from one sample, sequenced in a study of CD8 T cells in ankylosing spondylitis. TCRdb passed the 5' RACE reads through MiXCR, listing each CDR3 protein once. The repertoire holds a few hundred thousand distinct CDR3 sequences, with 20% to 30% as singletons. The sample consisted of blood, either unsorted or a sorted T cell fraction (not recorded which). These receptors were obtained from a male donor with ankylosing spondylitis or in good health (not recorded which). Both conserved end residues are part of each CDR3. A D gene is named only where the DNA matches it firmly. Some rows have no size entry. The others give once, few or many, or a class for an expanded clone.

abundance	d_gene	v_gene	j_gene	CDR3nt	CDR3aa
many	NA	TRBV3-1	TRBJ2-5	TGTGCCAGCAGCCAAGTTACCCGGAAAGAGACCCAGTACTTC	CASSQVTRKETQYF
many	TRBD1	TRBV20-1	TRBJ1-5	TGCAGTGCTAAAGACAGGGGCAATCAGCCCCAGCATTTT	CSAKDRGNQPQHF
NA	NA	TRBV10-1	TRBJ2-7	TGCGCCAGCAGTGAGTCGGTGGGGTCCGACTACGAGCAGTACTTC	CASSESVGSDYEQYF
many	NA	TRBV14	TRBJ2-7	TGTGCCAGCAGCCCCGGAGGCCCGGCGCAGTACTTC	CASSPGGPAQYF
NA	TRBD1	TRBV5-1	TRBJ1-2	TGCGCCAGCAGCGGGGATGGAGGGGGCTCCTATGGCTACACCTTC	CASSGDGGGSYGYTF
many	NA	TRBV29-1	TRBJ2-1	TGCAGCGTCGTCGGGGGAGAGCAGTTCTTC	CSVVGGEQFF
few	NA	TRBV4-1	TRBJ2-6	TGCGCCAGCAGCCCGGTCCCGCTAGGGCCCTCTGGGGCCAACGTCCTGACTTTC	CASSPVPLGPSGANVLTF
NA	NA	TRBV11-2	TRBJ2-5	TGTGCCAGCAGCTTATGGGGCGGGGGCATCCAAGAGACCCAGTACTTC	CASSLWGGGIQETQYF
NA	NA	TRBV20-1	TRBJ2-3	TGCAGTGCTAGAGACCTGCACATGGCAGATACGCAGTATTTT	CSARDLHMADTQYF
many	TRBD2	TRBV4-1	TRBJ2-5	TGCGCCAGCAGCCAAGATCCCAACCTAGCGGGGGGGCAAGAGACCCAGTACTTC	CASSQDPNLAGGQETQYF
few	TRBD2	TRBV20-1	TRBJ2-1	TGCAGTGCTAGAGACGAAGCGGGGGCGAGCTCCTACAATGAGCAGTTCTTC	CSARDEAGASSYNEQFF
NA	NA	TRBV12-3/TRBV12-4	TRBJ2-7	TGTGCCAGCAGTCCGGACGGGTCCTACGAGCAGTACTTC	CASSPDGSYEQYF
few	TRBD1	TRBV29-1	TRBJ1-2	TGCAGCGTTGGACAGGGAGGCGGTGGCTACACCTTC	CSVGQGGGGYTF